The clone carrying this TCR beta chain has a handful of counts. This entry belongs to a study of T-cell reconstitution after alpha-beta-depleted transplantation in children. V dropped 3 bases and J dropped 6; count of bases not matched to a gene: 14. The CDR3 spans 16 residues. Germline CDR1 DFQATT, CDR2 SNEGSKA (reference sequence). The library targeted TCRbeta and was prepared with unique molecular identifiers. TCRdb recomputed calls from the PCR reads with MiXCR, one row per CDR3 protein. The repertoire includes about 610,000 distinct CDR3 sequences, 10% of them detected once, and 4% sits in the top ten.

The receptor's source is a human donor who donated a stem cell graft to a child with acute myeloid leukemia. Sequencing was performed on PBMCs from the stem cell graft donor, taken from the stem cell graft. This chain links TRBV20-1 with TRBJ1-5; TRBD1 aligns across 7 bases. The CDR3, as DNA: TGCAGTGCTAGCTCTCAGGGGGGGCGCTTGGGTCAGCCCCAGCATTTT. Residues: CSASSQGGRLGQPQHF.